Shown below are 28 T cell receptor beta chains from a single sample sequenced in a study of OX40 agonist ivuxolimab in advanced cancers. Some clones are missing from TCRdb's copy, which holds only in-frame ones; the method was immunoSEQ multiplex PCR. The table lists 50,000 or so clones, roughly 84% of them singletons. This sample comprised CD4+ or CD8+ T cells sorted from blood, obtained in a trial of the OX40 agonist ivuxolimab. The source is an adult with an advanced solid tumor such as melanoma, head and neck, liver or kidney cancer.

The chain joins TRBV2 to TRBJ2-1; 8 bases align to TRBD2. The CDR3 contains 13 residues. Germline assignment: CDR1 SNHLY and CDR2 FYNNEI. Unmatched junction bases numbered 2, after V lost 6 bases and J lost 4 bases. CDR3 loop: CASRAGGYNEQFF. The CDR3 DNA is TGTGCCAGCAGGGCGGGGGGTTACAATGAGCAGTTCTTC.

This chain connects TRBV5-1 to TRBJ1-1; tentatively, D is TRBD1 (5 bases). CDR1 is SGHRS and CDR2 is YFSETQ in the germline V gene. The V end lost 0 bases, the J end lost 0 bases, and 9 bases lay between the germline ends. The CDR3 loop spans 15 amino acids. The CDR3 region has the DNA TGCGCCAGCAGCTTGGGAGGGACGGTGAACACTGAAGCTTTCTTT. Residues: CASSLGGTVNTEAFF.

The chain uses TRBV5-1 and TRBJ2-5; D may be TRBD1 or TRBD2 (5 bases each). Germline CDR1 SGHRS, CDR2 YFSETQ. Trimming removed 1 base from V and 4 bases from J, with 11 bases in between. The CDR3 is 14 amino acids. This CDR3 is CASSLFPGRETQYF. Written as DNA, the CDR3 is TGCGCCAGCAGCTTGTTCCCAGGGAGAGAGACCCAGTACTTC.

V is TRBV28 and J is TRBJ2-7, with a tentative D call TRBD1 (5 bases). CDR1 MDHEN and CDR2 SYDVKM come from the germline V gene. The CDR3 contains 15 residues. V lost 11 bases, J lost 0 bases, and 20 bases lay in between. The CDR3 DNA reads TGTGCCCGCCAACCAGGGTCTTCCTTCTCCTACGAGCAGTACTTC. This codes for CARQPGSSFSYEQYF.

The chain carries TRBV27 and TRBJ2-5; D ambiguous. V lost 2 bases, J lost 10 bases, and 14 bases lay in between. There are 13 residues in the CDR3. Germline V gives CDR1 MNHEY, CDR2 SMNVEV (reference sequence). DNA of the CDR3: TGTGCCAGCAGTTTAATGGCAGGTCAGAACCAGTACTTC. Translation: CASSLMAGQNQYF.

This chain links TRBV6-1 with TRBJ1-5, with 9 bases lining up with TRBD1. CDR1 MNHNS and CDR2 SASEGT come from the germline V gene. V lost 4 bases, J lost 5 bases, and 6 bases stayed unmatched. The CDR3 extends over 15 amino acids. The DNA of the CDR3 is TGTGCCAGCAGTGGAGACAGGGGGGGGCATCAGCCCCAGCATTTT. It codes for CASSGDRGGHQPQHF.

V usage is TRBV2 and J usage is TRBJ1-1, with D perhaps TRBD1 (5 bases). CDR1 and CDR2 from the germline V gene are SNHLY and FYNNEI. CDR3 length: 16 amino acids. V shed 5 bases and J shed 3 bases, with 19 bases lying between them. The CDR3 sequence: CASSRGQGGVDTEAFF. CDR3 in DNA: TGTGCCAGCAGTAGAGGACAAGGAGGGGTGGACACTGAAGCTTTCTTT.

This clone was observed once. The chain is built from TRBV5-1 and TRBJ1-1; TRBD1 is a possible D gene (5 bases). Trimming removed 2 bases from V and 0 bases from J, with 17 bases in between. Germline CDR1 is SGHRS and CDR2 is YFSETQ. This CDR3 spans 17 amino acids. The CDR3 region has the DNA TGCGCCAGCAGCTTAGGGCAGGGATCCGGCGTGAACACTGAAGCTTTCTTT. Translation gives CASSLGQGSGVNTEAFF.

The chain links TRBV4-1 to TRBJ2-2; D perhaps matches TRBD2 (5 bases). Germline V CDR1 and CDR2: MGHRA, YSYEKL. CDR3 length equals 13 residues. V lost 3 bases, J lost 7 bases, and 9 bases lay in between. The CDR3 DNA follows: TGCGCCAGCAGCCATCCGGGGAACGGGGAGCTGTTTTTT. The encoded protein is CASSHPGNGELFF.

The rearrangement joins TRBV27 to TRBJ2-5, with D tentatively TRBD1 or TRBD2 (5 bases each). The CDR3 spans 12 residues. CDR1 is MNHEY, CDR2 SMNVEV, per germline (reference sequence). V was clipped by 8 bases and J by 4 bases, with 11 bases between them. The CDR3 region is CASGWGRETQYF. DNA of the CDR3: TGTGCCAGCGGTTGGGGGAGAGAGACCCAGTACTTC.

The gene calls are TRBV9 and TRBJ1-1, with 9 bases fitting TRBD1. After removal of 2 bases from V and 8 bases from J, the junction contained 10 bases not matched to a gene. This CDR3 is 15 amino acids long. Germline loops: CDR1 SGDLS, CDR2 YYNGEE. The CDR3 spells CASSVQPGTGREAFF. CDR3 coding DNA: TGTGCCAGCAGCGTGCAACCTGGGACAGGGAGAGAAGCTTTCTTT.

This sequence joins TRBV5-1 and TRBJ1-5, with 7 bases that match TRBD1. Trimming cost V 2 bases and J 2 bases; bases outside gene matches: 4. There are 15 residues in the CDR3. Germline loops: CDR1 SGHRS, CDR2 YFSETQ. This chain's CDR3 is CASSFTGDGNQPQHF. CDR3 DNA: TGCGCCAGCAGCTTTACAGGGGACGGCAATCAGCCCCAGCATTTT.

The rearrangement links TRBV27 to TRBJ1-6; 10 nucleotides match TRBD1. The CDR3 loop spans 15 amino acids. Looked up from germline, CDR1 is MNHEY and CDR2 is SMNVEV (reference sequence). J gave up 7 bases and V 3 bases, and 3 bases lay outside the gene matches. CDR3 sequence (DNA): TGTGCCAGCAGTTTTAGGGGACAGGGGAATTCACCCCTCCACTTT. This sequence encodes CASSFRGQGNSPLHF.

This chain connects TRBV6-9 to TRBJ2-4; no clear D gene. CDR1 is MNHGY and CDR2 is SVAAGI in the germline V gene. This CDR3 comprises 15 residues. Trimming took 5 bases from V and 1 from J, leaving 12 bases between them. The CDR3 loop reads CASSKLPGAKNIQYF. DNA for the CDR3: TGTGCCAGCAGTAAACTGCCTGGGGCCAAAAACATTCAGTACTTC.

The chain links TRBV28 to TRBJ2-7; D ambiguous. Germline CDR1 is MDHEN and CDR2 is SYDVKM. This CDR3 spans 13 amino acids. V was trimmed by 7 bases and J by 4 bases, leaving 14 bases between them. CDR3 coding DNA: TGTGCCAGCACCCGTGGGCGGATTTACGAGCAGTACTTC. Encoded protein: CASTRGRIYEQYF.

The chain joins TRBV5-1 to TRBJ2-7, with 11 bases that match TRBD1. In germline, CDR1 is SGHRS, CDR2 YFSETQ. This CDR3 spans 15 amino acids. Unmatched junction bases numbered 4, after V lost 4 bases and J lost 1 base. The CDR3 bases are TGCGCCAGCAGCAACCGGGACAGGGGGTCCTACGAGCAGTACTTC. Translating gives CASSNRDRGSYEQYF.

This clone has just one count. The chain uses TRBV7-9 and TRBJ1-1, with D uncertain. CDR1 SEHNR and CDR2 FQNEAQ come from the germline V gene (reference sequence). The CDR3 covers 16 residues. The V gene lost 4 bases and the J gene lost 6 bases, with 21 bases spanning the gap. As DNA, the CDR3 is TGTGCCAGCAGCTCCGCTTGGAGCGGACGGAATTCTGAAGCTTTCTTT. Its protein is CASSSAWSGRNSEAFF.

The chain couples TRBV5-4 to TRBJ1-4; 8 bases agree with TRBD1. The CDR3 sequence is 14 residues long. Losses at the gene ends were 2 bases for V and 8 bases for J; bases not matched to a gene: 5. From germline, CDR1 is SGHNT and CDR2 YYREEE (reference sequence). The CDR3 loop reads CASSFDRGSEKLFF. The CDR3 DNA follows: TGTGCCAGCAGCTTTGACAGGGGCAGCGAAAAACTGTTTTTT. The variable domain in full, completed from reference TRBV5-4 and TRBJ1-4, reads ETGVTQSPTHLIKTRGQQVTLRCSSQSGHNTVSWYQQALGQGPQFIFQYYREEENGRGNFPPRFSGLQFPNYSSELNVNALELDDSALYLCASSFDRGSEKLFFGSGTQLSVL.

V and J are TRBV2 and TRBJ2-1; TRBD2 is a possible D gene (7 bases). Trimming took off 6 bases at V and 4 bases at J, with 16 bases between the two ends. Germline CDR1 and CDR2: SNHLY and FYNNEI. The CDR3 contains 15 residues. CDR3 nucleotide sequence: TGTGCCAGCAGCGAGGGGGGGAGGTTATACAATGAGCAGTTCTTC. It encodes CASSEGGRLYNEQFF.

The genes are TRBV7-6 and TRBJ2-7; 9 nucleotides match TRBD2. Per the germline V gene, CDR1 is SGHVS and CDR2 is FNYEAQ. The CDR3 covers 15 residues. V gave up 4 bases and J gave up 3 bases; unmatched junction bases: 7. The CDR3 reads CASSSGTSRNYEQYF. CDR3 DNA sequence: TGTGCCAGCAGCTCTGGGACTAGCAGAAACTACGAGCAGTACTTC.

DNA of the CDR3: TGTGCCACCAAGGGAGCTAGCGAGGGAGGGAATGAGCAGTTCTTC. Amino acid sequence: CATKGASEGGNEQFF. The rearrangement joins TRBV28 to TRBJ2-1; 7 bases fit TRBD2. Germline V CDR1 and CDR2: MDHEN, SYDVKM. The CDR3 is made up of 15 amino acids. The junction had 16 bases not matched to a gene; V was cut back by 10 bases and J by 7 bases.

The V and J genes are TRBV4-2 and TRBJ2-4; 8 bases map to TRBD1. Germline assignment: CDR1 LGHNA and CDR2 YNFKEQ. CDR3 length: 16 amino acids. V gave up 4 bases and J gave up 2 bases; unmatched junction bases: 7. The CDR3 loop is CASSPGTGSSKNIQYF. The CDR3 region has the DNA TGTGCCAGCAGCCCCGGGACAGGATCATCCAAAAACATTCAGTACTTC.

This chain links TRBV12-5 with TRBJ1-4; TRBD1 aligns across 8 bases. This CDR3 has 21 amino acids. Germline CDR1 LGHNT, CDR2 FRNRAP. The V segment lost 5 bases and the J segment 0 bases; nucleotides outside the gene matches: 20. The CDR3 region is CASGAFWVPGTGASTNEKLFF. The DNA for the CDR3 is TGTGCTAGTGGTGCCTTCTGGGTCCCCGGGACAGGCGCTTCAACTAATGAAAAACTGTTTTTT.

The CDR3 is CATSRELKDYGYTF. CDR3 nucleotide sequence: TGTGCCACCAGCAGAGAGCTGAAGGACTATGGCTACACCTTC. The chain links TRBV15 to TRBJ1-2, with unresolved D. The CDR3 is made up of 14 amino acids. In germline, CDR1 is LNHNV, CDR2 YYDKDF (reference sequence). The V and J ends lost 0 bases and 3 bases respectively, with 8 bases between them.

The chain is built from TRBV6-5 and TRBJ2-7; the match to TRBD1 covers 7 bases. V gave up 2 bases and J gave up 5 bases; unmatched junction bases: 12. The CDR3 loop spans 16 amino acids. CDR1 MNHEY and CDR2 SVGAGI come from the germline V gene. CDR3 bases: TGTGCCAGCAGTTACACCATCAACAGGGGCCCGAACGAGCAGTACTTC. Encoded protein: CASSYTINRGPNEQYF.

The chain has TRBV5-6 and TRBJ2-1, with 7 bases matching TRBD2. The germline CDR1 and CDR2 sequences are SGHDT and YYEEEE. The CDR3 runs 17 residues. In nucleotides, the CDR3 is TGTGCTACAGCAGCTGATTGGGGGAGGGGCCCTGAGGATGAGCAGTTCTTC. This codes for CATAADWGRGPEDEQFF. Looking up the rest from reference TRBV5-6 and TRBJ2-1 gives the full variable domain: DAGVTQSPTHLIKTRGQQVTLRCSPKSGHDTVSWYQQALGQGPQFIFQYYEEEERQRGNFPDRFSGHQFPNYSSELNVNALLLGDSALYLCATAADWGRGPEDEQFFGPGTRLTVL.

The chain recombines TRBV27 with TRBJ2-5, with 9 bases aligning to TRBD1. The J call may be faulty, since TRBJ2-7 better matches the DNA end. The germline V gene has CDR1 MNHEY and CDR2 SMNVEV (reference sequence). The CDR3 contains 14 residues. For the CDR3, the DNA is TGTGCCAGCAGTTTCCGACAGGGGGGACACGAGCAGTACTTC. Translated: CASSFRQGGHEQYF.

In this sample, this clone turned up once. V usage is TRBV6-5 and J usage is TRBJ1-6; D is ambiguous. The CDR3 totals 15 residues. Trimming pared 0 bases from V and 7 bases from J, leaving 10 bases between. CDR1 and CDR2 (germline): MNHEY, SVGAGI. In nucleotides, the CDR3 is TGTGCCAGCAGTTACTCCACCGGGAGGAATTCACCCCTCCACTTT. Translating gives CASSYSTGRNSPLHF.